The present T cell receptor (beta chain) was sequenced within a study of cytomegalovirus exposure and HLA in healthy donors. Study-level findings and limits: Judged likely to be a sequencing artifact was a cluster of highly shared sequence variants. Per a prior analysis, the majority of TCR beta V segments were productive roughly 87% or roughly 30% of the time.

The PCR had 60 Vbeta and 13 Jbeta primers. The method was immunoSEQ multiplex PCR; TCRdb's version includes in-frame clones alone and lacks a portion of them. The sample yields under 90,000 clones, 60% to 70% seen once. With respect to this clone: Its antigen is currently unknown.

Trimming at V came to 5 bases and at J to 4 bases, leaving 3 bases not matched to a gene. The germline V gene has CDR1 KGHSH and CDR2 LQKENI. CDR3 length: 14 amino acids. The chain links TRBV18 to TRBJ2-3; 10 nucleotides match TRBD1. The specimen sequenced was PBMCs. The TCR originated in a middle-aged man in good health and CMV-seropositive. The CDR3 spells CASSGTGVSDTQYF. In nucleotides, the CDR3 is TGTGCCAGCTCAGGGACAGGGGTATCAGATACGCAGTATTTT.